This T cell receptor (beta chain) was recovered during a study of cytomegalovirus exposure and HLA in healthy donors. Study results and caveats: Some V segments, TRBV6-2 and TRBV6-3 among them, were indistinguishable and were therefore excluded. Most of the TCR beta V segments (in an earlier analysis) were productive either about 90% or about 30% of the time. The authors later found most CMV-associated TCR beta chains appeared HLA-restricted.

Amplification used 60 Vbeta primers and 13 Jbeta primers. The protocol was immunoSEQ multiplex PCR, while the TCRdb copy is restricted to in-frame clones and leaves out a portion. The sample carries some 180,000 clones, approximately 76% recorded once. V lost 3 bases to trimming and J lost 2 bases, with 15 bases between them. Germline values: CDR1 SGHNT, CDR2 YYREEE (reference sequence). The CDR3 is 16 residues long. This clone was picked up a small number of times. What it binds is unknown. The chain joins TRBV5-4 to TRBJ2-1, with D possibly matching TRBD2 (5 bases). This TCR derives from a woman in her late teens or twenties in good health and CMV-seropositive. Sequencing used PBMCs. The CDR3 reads CASSSLLRVTYNEQFF. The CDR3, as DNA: TGTGCCAGCAGCTCCCTACTGAGGGTAACCTACAATGAGCAGTTCTTC.